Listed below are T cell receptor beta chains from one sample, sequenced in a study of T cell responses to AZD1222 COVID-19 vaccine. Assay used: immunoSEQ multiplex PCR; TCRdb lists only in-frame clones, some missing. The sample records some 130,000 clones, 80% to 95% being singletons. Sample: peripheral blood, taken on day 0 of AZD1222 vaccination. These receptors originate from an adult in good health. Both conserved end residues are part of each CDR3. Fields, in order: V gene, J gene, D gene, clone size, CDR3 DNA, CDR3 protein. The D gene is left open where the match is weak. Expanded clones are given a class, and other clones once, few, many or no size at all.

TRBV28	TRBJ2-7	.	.	TGTGCCAGCAGGCTCTCCCACAGGGTTTTCGAGCAGTACTTC	CASRLSHRVFEQYF
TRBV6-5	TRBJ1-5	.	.	TGTGCCAGCAGTTTATTGGGGGATCAGCCCCAGCATTTT	CASSLLGDQPQHF
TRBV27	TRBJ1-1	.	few	TGTGCCAGCAGCCGGGGAAACACTGAAGCTTTCTTT	CASSRGNTEAFF
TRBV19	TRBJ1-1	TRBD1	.	TGTGCCAGTAGAGGGGACAGGGGAGGGTCTCCTTTCTTT	CASRGDRGGSPFF
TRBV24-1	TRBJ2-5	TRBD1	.	TGTGCCACCAGTGATCCAGGGGGCGGGGAGACCCAGTACTTC	CATSDPGGGETQYF
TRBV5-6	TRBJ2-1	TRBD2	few	TGTGCCAGCAGCTTCCTAGCGGGAGGAGTGGGAAATGAGCAGTTCTTC	CASSFLAGGVGNEQFF
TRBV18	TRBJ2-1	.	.	TGTGCCAGCTCACCAGTAGGCGGATACTACAATGAGCAGTTCTTC	CASSPVGGYYNEQFF
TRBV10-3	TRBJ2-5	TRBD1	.	TGTGCCATCAGTGGAGGGGACAGAACCCAGACCCAGTACTTC	CAISGGDRTQTQYF
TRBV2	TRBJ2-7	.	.	TGTGCCAGCAGTGACGAGCAGGGGGGGTACGAGCAGTACTTC	CASSDEQGGYEQYF
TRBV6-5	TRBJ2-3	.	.	TGTGCCAGCAGAGGGGTGAGCACAGATACGCAGTATTTT	CASRGVSTDTQYF
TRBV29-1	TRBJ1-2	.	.	TGCAGCGTTGATCCGGGGGGCGGGGCTGGCTACACCTTC	CSVDPGGGAGYTF
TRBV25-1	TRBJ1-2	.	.	TGTGCCAGCAGTGATCAGGGACGTGGCTACACCTTC	CASSDQGRGYTF
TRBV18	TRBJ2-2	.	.	TGTGCCAGCTCACCGGACGAGACAAACGGGGAGCTGTTTTTT	CASSPDETNGELFF
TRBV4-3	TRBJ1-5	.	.	TGCGCCAGCAGCCAAGAGAGCAGGAGCAATTATAGCAATCAGCCCCAGCATTTT	CASSQESRSNYSNQPQHF
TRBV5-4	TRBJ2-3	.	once	TGTGCCAGCAGCTCTCAGATTACGAGAAATACGCAGTATTTT	CASSSQITRNTQYF
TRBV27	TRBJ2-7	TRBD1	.	TGTGCCAGCAGGGAGGGACAGGGGGCGCACTACGAGCAGTACTTC	CASREGQGAHYEQYF
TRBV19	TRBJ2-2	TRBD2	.	TGTGCCAGTAGAGCTAGCGGGATGAACACCGGGGAGCTGTTTTTT	CASRASGMNTGELFF
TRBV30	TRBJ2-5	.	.	TGTGCCTGGACCTCCGACCCTAGAAGCGAGACCCAGTACTTC	CAWTSDPRSETQYF
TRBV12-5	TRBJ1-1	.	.	TGTGCTAGTGGTCCCCCCCATGGGGGATCGAACACTGAAGCTTTCTTT	CASGPPHGGSNTEAFF
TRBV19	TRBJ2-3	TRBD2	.	TGTGCCAGTAGTATTCAGGCTAGCGGGATGAGAGGAGATACGCAGTATTTT	CASSIQASGMRGDTQYF
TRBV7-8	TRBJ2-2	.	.	TGTGCCAGCAGCGGGATTGGAGGTAACACCGGGGAGCTGTTTTTT	CASSGIGGNTGELFF
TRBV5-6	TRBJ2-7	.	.	TGTGCCAGCAGCTTCCCCAATTCCTACGAGCAGTACTTC	CASSFPNSYEQYF
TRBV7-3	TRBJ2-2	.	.	TGTGCCAGCAGCTTAATGCCACGCACCGGGGAGCTGTTTTTT	CASSLMPRTGELFF
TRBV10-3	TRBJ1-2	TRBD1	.	TGTGCCATCTGCCCAGGACAGGGGCTAGGGGGAGGCTATGGCTACACCTTC	CAICPGQGLGGGYGYTF
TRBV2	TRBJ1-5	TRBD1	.	TGTGCCACCACAGGGGGAAATCAGCCCCAGCATTTT	CATTGGNQPQHF
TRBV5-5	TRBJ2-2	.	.	TGTGCCAGCAGCTTTTGGGCGACCGGGGAGCTGTTTTTT	CASSFWATGELFF
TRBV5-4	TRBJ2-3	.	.	TGTGCCAGCAGCTTCTTGGCTAGGGAAGATACGCAGTATTTT	CASSFLAREDTQYF
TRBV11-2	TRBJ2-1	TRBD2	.	TGTGCCAGCAGCTTAGTAGCGGGACGAAACAATGAGCAGTTCTTC	CASSLVAGRNNEQFF
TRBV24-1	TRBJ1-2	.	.	TGTGCCACCAGTGGGCCGGGGTTGAACTATGGCTACACCTTC	CATSGPGLNYGYTF
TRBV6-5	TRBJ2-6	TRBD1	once	TGTGCCAGCAGTTTGACAGGGGGCTCTGGGGCCAACGTCCTGACTTTC	CASSLTGGSGANVLTF
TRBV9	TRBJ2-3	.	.	TGTGCCAGCAGCCCAGTATCCGCCACAGATACGCAGTATTTT	CASSPVSATDTQYF
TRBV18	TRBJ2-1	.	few	TGTGCCAGCTCCCTTTATGGGGGGCTGGATGAGCAGTTCTTC	CASSLYGGLDEQFF
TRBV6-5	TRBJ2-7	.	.	TGTGCCAGCAGTTCTCCGGGGGCCACTCTGTGGGAGCAGTACTTC	CASSSPGATLWEQYF